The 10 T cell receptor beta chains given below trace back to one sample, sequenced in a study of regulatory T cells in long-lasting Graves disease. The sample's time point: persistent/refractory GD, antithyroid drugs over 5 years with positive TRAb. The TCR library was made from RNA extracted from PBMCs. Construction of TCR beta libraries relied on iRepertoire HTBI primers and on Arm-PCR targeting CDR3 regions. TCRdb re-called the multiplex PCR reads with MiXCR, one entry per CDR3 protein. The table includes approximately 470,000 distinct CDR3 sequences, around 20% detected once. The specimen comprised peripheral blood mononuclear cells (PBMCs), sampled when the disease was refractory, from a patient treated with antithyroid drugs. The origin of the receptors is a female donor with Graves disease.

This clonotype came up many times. CDR3 bases: TGTGCCAGCAGACCGGCGCGGGAGAGGGACACCGGGGAGCTGTTTTTT. This gives the protein CASRPARERDTGELFF. The rearrangement uses TRBV28 and TRBJ2-2; 7 nucleotides match TRBD2. The CDR3 extends over 16 amino acids. CDR1 and CDR2 from the germline V gene are MDHEN and SYDVKM. Unmatched junction bases numbered 10, after V lost 6 bases and J lost 3 bases.

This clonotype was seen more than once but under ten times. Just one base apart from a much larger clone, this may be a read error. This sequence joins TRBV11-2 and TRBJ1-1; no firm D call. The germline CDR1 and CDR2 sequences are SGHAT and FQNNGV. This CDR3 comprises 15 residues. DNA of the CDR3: TGTGCCAGCAGCTTAGGGCCCCAGTGGAACGCTGAAGCTTTCTTT. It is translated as CASSLGPQWNAEAFF.

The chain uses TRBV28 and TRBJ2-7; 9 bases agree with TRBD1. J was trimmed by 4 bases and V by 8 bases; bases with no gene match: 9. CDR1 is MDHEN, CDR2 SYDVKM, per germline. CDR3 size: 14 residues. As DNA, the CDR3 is TGTGCCAGCGCTCGAACAGGGGGCTCTTACGAGCAGTACTTC. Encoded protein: CASARTGGSYEQYF.

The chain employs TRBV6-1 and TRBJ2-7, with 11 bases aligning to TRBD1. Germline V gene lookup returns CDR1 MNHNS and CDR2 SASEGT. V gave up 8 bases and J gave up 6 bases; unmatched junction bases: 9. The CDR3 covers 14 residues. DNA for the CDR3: TGTGCCAGCCACCGGGACAGGGGGTTTCGCGAGCAGTACTTC. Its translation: CASHRDRGFREQYF.

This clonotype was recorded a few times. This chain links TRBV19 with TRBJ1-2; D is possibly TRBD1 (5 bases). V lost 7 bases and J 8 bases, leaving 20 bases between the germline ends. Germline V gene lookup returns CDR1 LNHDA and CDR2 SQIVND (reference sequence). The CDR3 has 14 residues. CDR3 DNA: TGTGCCAGTAAGTCCGTGGACACCCTCGGAGGCTACACCTTC. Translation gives CASKSVDTLGGYTF.

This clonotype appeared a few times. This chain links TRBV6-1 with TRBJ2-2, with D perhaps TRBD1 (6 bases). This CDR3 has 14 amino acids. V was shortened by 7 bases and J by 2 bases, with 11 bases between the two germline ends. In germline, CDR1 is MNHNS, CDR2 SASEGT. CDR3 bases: TGTGCCAGCAAAACAGGGTCCAACACCGGGGAGCTGTTTTTT. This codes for CASKTGSNTGELFF.

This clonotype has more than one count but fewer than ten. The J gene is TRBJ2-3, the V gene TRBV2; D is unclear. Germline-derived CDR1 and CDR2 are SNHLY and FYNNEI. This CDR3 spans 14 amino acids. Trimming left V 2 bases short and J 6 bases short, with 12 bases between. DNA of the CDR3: TGTGCCAGCAGTGAAATCCCGGGTAGGGATACGCAGTATTTT. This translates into CASSEIPGRDTQYF.

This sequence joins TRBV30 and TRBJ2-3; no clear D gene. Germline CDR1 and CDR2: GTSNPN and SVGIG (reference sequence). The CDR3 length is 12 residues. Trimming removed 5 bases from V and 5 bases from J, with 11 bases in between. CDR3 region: CAWGAFVDTQYF. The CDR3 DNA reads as TGTGCCTGGGGAGCTTTTGTAGATACGCAGTATTTT.

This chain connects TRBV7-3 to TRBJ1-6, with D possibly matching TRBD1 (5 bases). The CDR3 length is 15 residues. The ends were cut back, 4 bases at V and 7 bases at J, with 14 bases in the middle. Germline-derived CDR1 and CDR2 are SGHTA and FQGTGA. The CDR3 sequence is CASSSGHVGNSPLHF. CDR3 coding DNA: TGTGCCAGCAGCTCGGGGCATGTGGGAAATTCACCCCTCCACTTT.

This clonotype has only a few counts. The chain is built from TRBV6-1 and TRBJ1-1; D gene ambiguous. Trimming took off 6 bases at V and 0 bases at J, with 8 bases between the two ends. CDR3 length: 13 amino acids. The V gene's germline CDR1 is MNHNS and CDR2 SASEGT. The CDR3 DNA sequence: TGTGCCAGCAGGGAGACACTGAACACTGAAGCTTTCTTT. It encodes CASRETLNTEAFF.